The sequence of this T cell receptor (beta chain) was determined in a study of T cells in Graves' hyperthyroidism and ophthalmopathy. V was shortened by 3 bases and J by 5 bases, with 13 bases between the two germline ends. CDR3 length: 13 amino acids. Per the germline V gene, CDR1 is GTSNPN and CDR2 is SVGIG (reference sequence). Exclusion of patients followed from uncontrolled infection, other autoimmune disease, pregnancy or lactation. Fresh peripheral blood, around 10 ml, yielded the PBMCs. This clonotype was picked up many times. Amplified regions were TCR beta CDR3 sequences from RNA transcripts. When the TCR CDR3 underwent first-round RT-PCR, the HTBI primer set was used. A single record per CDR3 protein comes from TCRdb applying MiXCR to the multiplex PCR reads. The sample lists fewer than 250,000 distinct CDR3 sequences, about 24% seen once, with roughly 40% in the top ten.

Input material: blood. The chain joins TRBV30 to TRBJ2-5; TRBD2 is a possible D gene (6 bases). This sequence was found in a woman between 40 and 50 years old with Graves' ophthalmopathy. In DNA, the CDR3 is TGTGCCTGGAGCTCGACTGGAGGGGAGACCCAGTACTTC. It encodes CAWSSTGGETQYF. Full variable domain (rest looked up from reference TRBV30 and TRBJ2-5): SQTIHQWPATLVQPVGSPLSLECTVEGTSNPNLYWYRQAAGRGLQLLFYSVGIGQISSEVPQNLSASRPQDRQFILSSKKLLLSDSGFYLCAWSSTGGETQYFGPGTRLLVL.